This TCR beta chain emerged from a study of blood T cell repertoires in COVID-19 (TCRdb year 2020). With respect to the entire study: Collaborator samples came from the United States, Italy and Spain and covered acute and convalescent phases of COVID-19. The prospective study material was composed of cDNA or gDNA derived from T cells, B-cell-depleted T cells, or PBMCs. The dataset comprised deeply sampled blood TCRbeta repertoires from subjects exposed to, actively infected with, or recovered from COVID-19. The repertoires were released in a freely available public database meant as a resource for research on the immune response to SARS-CoV-2. The samples were drawn from the first 160 participants of the ongoing ImmuneRACE study and from roughly 1,300 subjects provided by 6 global collaborators. Nearly every sample came with metadata listing a de-identified subject ID, COVID-19 status, age in years and sex. HLA class I and class II types, where available, came from metadata supplied by the sample provider rather than from assay-based typing. General findings and caveats noted by the study authors: Clinical and demographic metadata were provided uncurated, with the amount varying by source and participant.

The collaborating institutions used their own protocols to collect whole blood in K2EDTA tubes. For TCRbeta analysis, collaborator samples were shipped as frozen whole blood, as isolated PBMCs, or as DNA extracted from either sample type. TCRbeta CDR3 regions were amplified from genomic DNA by means of the immunoSEQ Assay, a bias-controlled multiplex PCR. The study's own analysis went as follows. The number of nucleated cells in each sample was estimated by amplification of reference gene primers within the assay. To quantify the absolute abundance of each unique TCRbeta CDR3 rearrangement, sequence reads were collapsed and filtered. For each sample, productive Simpson clonality was calculated as the square root of Simpson's diversity index over productive rearrangements. TCRdb limited this immuneACCESS table to in-frame rearrangements with V and J called. A share of clones is missing; checked studies link under half to unresolved V genes, and the rest is unexplained. V, J and clone size were drawn from that table, and D and trimming were deduced from the DNA. This sample has under 100,000 clones in its table, and around four fifths of those were observed once. Roughly 12% of the sample comes from the top ten.

The CDR3 sequence holds 12 residues, the cysteine and phenylalanine included. The sequence is cut down to CDR3 DNA, 36 bases in frame from base 1. Unmatched junction bases come to 1, with V trimmed by 7 bases and J by 2 bases. This clone was detected a few times. The antigen it recognizes is unknown. No base quality values were provided; no much bigger clone lies one nucleotide off. This sequence was found in an older woman with active or convalescent COVID-19. The V gene is TRBV12-3 or TRBV12-4 and the J gene is TRBJ2-7; the central 8 bases match TRBD2. Sequencing was carried out using peripheral blood. The CDR3 region reads CASTSGPYEQYF. The nucleotide sequence reads as follows: TGTGCCAGCACTAGCGGGCCCTACGAGCAGTACTTC.